The 11 T cell receptor beta chains below come from one sample, sequenced in a study of T cell responses to AZD1222 COVID-19 vaccine. Clones were sequenced by immunoSEQ multiplex PCR, and TCRdb holds only the in-frame ones, with some missing. The sample lists about 100,000 clones, roughly 90% occurring once. The sample was peripheral blood, taken on day 0 of AZD1222 vaccination. The receptors come from an adult in good health.

The chain is built from TRBV5-5 and TRBJ2-6, with TRBD2 matching over 10 bases. Germline CDR1 SGHKS, CDR2 YYEKEE (reference sequence). This CDR3 region has 14 residues. J was trimmed by 13 bases and V by 2 bases; bases with no gene match: 6. The CDR3 nucleotides read TGTGCCAGCAGCTTCCCTTCACTAGCGGGAGTCCTGACTTTC. It encodes CASSFPSLAGVLTF.

The CDR3 nucleotides are TGTGCCAGCAGCGTATCCCCCCTCGGGGGCCCTGGAAACACCATATATTTT. As protein: CASSVSPLGGPGNTIYF. The rearrangement uses TRBV9 and TRBJ1-3; TRBD1 is a possible D gene (6 bases). Looked up from germline, CDR1 is SGDLS and CDR2 is YYNGEE. The CDR3 spans 17 residues. The ends were cut back, 1 base at V and 2 bases at J, with 16 bases in the middle.

CDR3 loop: CASSAPGTVNTEAFF. The CDR3 nucleotides are TGTGCCAGCAGCGCGCCAGGGACGGTGAACACTGAAGCTTTCTTT. The chain carries TRBV13 and TRBJ1-1; perhaps TRBD1 as D (5 bases). The CDR3 is 15 amino acids. V lost 5 bases, J lost 0 bases, and 13 bases lay in between. Per the germline V gene, CDR1 is PRHDT and CDR2 is FYEKMQ (reference sequence).

In its sample, this clone was seen a few times. The chain couples TRBV5-5 to TRBJ2-6, with a weak D call TRBD1 (5 bases). Trimming removed 3 bases from V and 2 bases from J, with 9 bases in between. Germline V lookup: CDR1 SGHKS, CDR2 YYEKEE (reference sequence). The CDR3 loop spans 15 amino acids. This chain's CDR3 is CASSYQGPGANVLTF. CDR3 nucleotide sequence: TGTGCCAGCAGCTACCAGGGTCCTGGGGCCAACGTCCTGACTTTC.

The chain joins TRBV6-5 to TRBJ2-1; 8 positions match TRBD2. Per the germline V gene, CDR1 is MNHEY and CDR2 is SVGAGI. Trimming cost V 10 bases and J 9 bases; bases outside gene matches: 14. CDR3 size: 14 residues. CDR3 nucleotides: TGTGCCACCGGGAGGGCGGCGGGAGAATTTGAGCAGTTCTTC. This gives the protein CATGRAAGEFEQFF.

The V call is TRBV25-1, the J call TRBJ1-2; D is uncertain. Germline V lookup: CDR1 MGHDK, CDR2 SYGVNS. CDR3 length equals 13 residues. V gave up 4 bases and J gave up 4 bases, with 10 bases separating them. CDR3 loop: CASSVGKTYGYTF. The CDR3 bases are TGTGCCAGCAGTGTGGGGAAAACCTATGGCTACACCTTC.

The rearrangement links TRBV9 to TRBJ2-7, with TRBD1 identical over 7 bases. The V and J ends lost 1 base and 0 bases, in that order; junction bases with no gene match: 4. The germline V gene encodes CDR1 SGDLS and CDR2 YYNGEE. This CDR3 region has 15 residues. The CDR3 loop is CASSVSGQTSYEQYF. In DNA, the CDR3 is TGTGCCAGCAGCGTATCGGGACAGACCTCCTACGAGCAGTACTTC.

The V call is TRBV11-2, the J call TRBJ2-7, with TRBD2 matching 8 bases. Trimming removed 0 bases from V and 6 bases from J; junction bases left unmatched: 7. There are 15 residues in the CDR3. Germline-derived CDR1 and CDR2 are SGHAT and FQNNGV. CDR3 bases: TGTGCCAGCAGCTTAGATGCGGGACTAGTATCCGAGCAGTACTTC. Its protein product is CASSLDAGLVSEQYF.

This chain uses TRBV11-3 with TRBJ1-1; no reliable D call. Germline lookup yields CDR1 SGHNT and CDR2 YENEEA. V gave up 1 base and J gave up 1 base, with 10 bases separating them. The CDR3 covers 15 residues. The CDR3 sequence is CASSLGYSGNTEAFF. CDR3 coding DNA: TGTGCCAGCAGCTTAGGGTATTCGGGGAACACTGAAGCTTTCTTT.

The chain uses TRBV7-9 and TRBJ2-3; no reliable D call. The ends were cut back, 5 bases at V and 4 bases at J, with 13 bases in the middle. Looked up from germline, CDR1 is SEHNR and CDR2 is FQNEAQ (reference sequence). There are 14 residues in the CDR3. CDR3 region: CASSERVRADTQYF. The CDR3 region has the DNA TGTGCCAGCAGCGAAAGGGTTAGGGCAGATACGCAGTATTTT.

This chain joins TRBV19 and TRBJ1-2, with 7 bases fitting TRBD1. Germline assignment: CDR1 LNHDA and CDR2 SQIVND (reference sequence). The CDR3 has 17 residues. The junction had 17 bases not matched to a gene; V was cut back by 5 bases and J by 5 bases. DNA of the CDR3: TGTGCCAGTAGTCCCGCCGGGACAGCGCAAGATCTATATGGCTACACCTTC. Amino acid sequence: CASSPAGTAQDLYGYTF.